Listed below are T cell receptor beta chains from one sample, sequenced in a study of blood T cells in healthy people across ages. TCRdb reprocessed the 5' RACE reads with MiXCR, giving one entry per CDR3 protein. The sample records 910,000 or so distinct CDR3 sequences, 51% being singletons. Sequencing was carried out using blood. The origin of the receptors is a woman aged 55-69 years in good health. Each CDR3 is given with its conserved first and last residue. A D gene is named only where the DNA matches it firmly. Expanded clones get a size class; other rows say once, few or many, or leave the size out.

d_call: TRBD2; clone_size: once; j_call: TRBJ2-7; v_call: TRBV4-1; cdr3_aa: CASSQGLGGSENEQYF; cdr3_nt: TGCGCCAGCAGCCAAGGCCTGGGCGGGAGTGAGAACGAGCAGTACTTC
d_call: .; clone_size: .; j_call: TRBJ2-1; v_call: TRBV6-2/TRBV6-3; cdr3_aa: CASSYLAEGQFF; cdr3_nt: TGTGCCAGCAGTTACTTGGCGGAAGGGCAGTTCTTC
d_call: TRBD1; clone_size: .; j_call: TRBJ1-2; v_call: TRBV5-6; cdr3_aa: CASSPLTGGGYGYTF; cdr3_nt: TGTGCCAGCAGCCCGTTGACAGGGGGCGGTTATGGCTACACCTTC
d_call: .; clone_size: .; j_call: TRBJ2-7; v_call: TRBV7-2; cdr3_aa: CASSLGQGRLEQYF; cdr3_nt: TGTGCCAGCAGCTTAGGGCAGGGGCGGCTCGAGCAGTACTTC
d_call: .; clone_size: few; j_call: TRBJ2-7; v_call: TRBV4-1; cdr3_aa: CASSQVGPSYEQYF; cdr3_nt: TGCGCCAGCAGCCAAGTGGGACCGTCCTACGAGCAGTACTTC
d_call: TRBD1; clone_size: .; j_call: TRBJ2-3; v_call: TRBV25-1; cdr3_aa: CASSDWGQSTGDTQYF; cdr3_nt: TGTGCCAGCAGTGACTGGGGACAGAGTACTGGGGATACGCAGTATTTT
d_call: .; clone_size: .; j_call: TRBJ2-4; v_call: TRBV7-2; cdr3_aa: CASSLSARTQYF; cdr3_nt: TGTGCCAGCAGCTTATCGGCAAGAACCCAGTACTTC
d_call: .; clone_size: .; j_call: TRBJ1-5; v_call: TRBV21-1; cdr3_aa: CASTNRQGTPNQPQHF; cdr3_nt: TGTGCCAGCACAAATCGACAGGGAACTCCCAATCAGCCCCAGCATTTT
d_call: TRBD1; clone_size: .; j_call: TRBJ1-4; v_call: TRBV29-1; cdr3_aa: CSAGREGQGREKLFF; cdr3_nt: TGCAGCGCCGGGAGGGAGGGACAGGGGAGAGAAAAACTGTTTTTT
d_call: TRBD2; clone_size: .; j_call: TRBJ2-1; v_call: TRBV5-1; cdr3_aa: CASSEVSGVGNEQFF; cdr3_nt: TGCGCCAGCAGCGAAGTTAGCGGGGTAGGCAATGAGCAGTTCTTC
d_call: TRBD1; clone_size: .; j_call: TRBJ2-7; v_call: TRBV20-1; cdr3_aa: CSAPRDRGRYEQYF; cdr3_nt: TGCAGTGCTCCCCGGGACAGGGGGCGATACGAGCAGTACTTC
d_call: TRBD1; clone_size: few; j_call: TRBJ2-1; v_call: TRBV20-1; cdr3_aa: CSARDQDRNSYNEQFF; cdr3_nt: TGCAGTGCTAGAGATCAGGACAGGAACTCCTACAATGAGCAGTTCTTC
d_call: TRBD1; clone_size: few; j_call: TRBJ1-4; v_call: TRBV4-2; cdr3_aa: CASSRPTGGEKLFF; cdr3_nt: TGTGCCAGCAGCCGTCCCACAGGGGGAGAAAAACTGTTTTTT
d_call: TRBD2; clone_size: .; j_call: TRBJ2-7; v_call: TRBV15; cdr3_aa: CATSTPSGRAYEQYF; cdr3_nt: TGTGCCACCAGCACTCCTAGCGGGAGGGCCTACGAGCAGTACTTC
d_call: .; clone_size: .; j_call: TRBJ1-5; v_call: TRBV25-1; cdr3_aa: CASSEGGVGQPQHF; cdr3_nt: TGTGCCAGCAGTGAAGGCGGGGTTGGACAGCCCCAGCATTTT
d_call: .; clone_size: .; j_call: TRBJ2-3; v_call: TRBV7-2; cdr3_aa: CASSLGSPPDTQYF; cdr3_nt: TGTGCCAGCAGCTTAGGATCTCCGCCCGATACGCAGTATTTT
d_call: TRBD2; clone_size: .; j_call: TRBJ2-1; v_call: TRBV9; cdr3_aa: CASSTLAGLSYNEQFF; cdr3_nt: TGTGCCAGCAGCACCCTAGCGGGTCTCTCCTACAATGAGCAGTTCTTC
d_call: TRBD2; clone_size: .; j_call: TRBJ2-7; v_call: TRBV20-1; cdr3_aa: CSAPKLAGVTSEQYF; cdr3_nt: TGCAGTGCTCCAAAGCTAGCGGGAGTCACCTCCGAGCAGTACTTC
d_call: .; clone_size: .; j_call: TRBJ2-7; v_call: TRBV7-2; cdr3_aa: CASSRATSSSYEQYF; cdr3_nt: TGTGCCAGCAGCCGTGCTACCTCGTCTTCCTACGAGCAGTACTTC
d_call: .; clone_size: .; j_call: TRBJ2-7; v_call: TRBV4-1; cdr3_aa: CASSQERDLVYEQYF; cdr3_nt: TGCGCCAGCAGCCAAGAAAGGGACTTAGTCTACGAGCAGTACTTC
d_call: TRBD1; clone_size: .; j_call: TRBJ2-1; v_call: TRBV29-1; cdr3_aa: CSVELGRTGMNEQFF; cdr3_nt: TGCAGCGTTGAATTGGGCCGGACAGGGATGAATGAGCAGTTCTTC
d_call: .; clone_size: .; j_call: TRBJ2-5; v_call: TRBV5-1; cdr3_aa: CASKYKETQYF; cdr3_nt: TGCGCCAGCAAGTATAAAGAGACCCAGTACTTC
d_call: .; clone_size: few; j_call: TRBJ2-1; v_call: TRBV7-9; cdr3_aa: CASSPQGGEQFF; cdr3_nt: TGTGCCAGTAGCCCCCAGGGCGGTGAGCAGTTCTTC
d_call: TRBD2; clone_size: .; j_call: TRBJ2-3; v_call: TRBV7-9; cdr3_aa: CASSLIAGLSTDTQYF; cdr3_nt: TGTGCCAGCAGCTTAATAGCGGGATTAAGCACAGATACGCAGTATTTT
d_call: TRBD2; clone_size: few; j_call: TRBJ2-3; v_call: TRBV15; cdr3_aa: CATSSGRAVDTQYF; cdr3_nt: TGTGCCACTTCCAGCGGGAGGGCCGTTGATACGCAGTATTTT
d_call: TRBD1; clone_size: .; j_call: TRBJ2-1; v_call: TRBV20-1; cdr3_aa: CSAREAGVGQGSYEQFF; cdr3_nt: TGCAGTGCTAGAGAGGCAGGTGTCGGACAGGGCTCCTACGAGCAGTTCTTC
d_call: TRBD2; clone_size: .; j_call: TRBJ2-3; v_call: TRBV6-6; cdr3_aa: CASSSGRSTDTQYF; cdr3_nt: TGTGCCAGCAGTAGCGGGAGGTCGACAGATACGCAGTATTTT
d_call: .; clone_size: .; j_call: TRBJ2-3; v_call: TRBV28; cdr3_aa: CASNPQGRAIDTQYF; cdr3_nt: TGTGCCAGCAATCCCCAGGGGAGGGCCATAGATACGCAGTATTTT
d_call: TRBD2; clone_size: .; j_call: TRBJ2-1; v_call: TRBV11-2; cdr3_aa: CVSSPAGASNEQFF; cdr3_nt: TGTGTCAGTAGCCCAGCGGGAGCTTCCAATGAGCAGTTCTTC
d_call: .; clone_size: few; j_call: TRBJ2-1; v_call: TRBV2; cdr3_aa: CASTRRRRYNEQFF; cdr3_nt: TGTGCCAGCACTCGGAGGCGGCGCTACAATGAGCAGTTCTTC
d_call: .; clone_size: .; j_call: TRBJ2-3; v_call: TRBV14; cdr3_aa: CASSQKGVGTDTQYF; cdr3_nt: TGTGCCAGCAGCCAAAAAGGGGTCGGCACAGATACGCAGTATTTT
d_call: TRBD2; clone_size: .; j_call: TRBJ2-6; v_call: TRBV7-2; cdr3_aa: CASSLGLGSGRYSGANVLTF; cdr3_nt: TGTGCCAGCAGCTTAGGGCTGGGTAGCGGGAGGTACTCTGGGGCCAACGTCCTGACTTTC
d_call: .; clone_size: .; j_call: TRBJ2-5; v_call: TRBV5-1; cdr3_aa: CASRGGTVETQYF; cdr3_nt: TGCGCCAGTCGCGGGGGGACAGTGGAGACCCAGTACTTC
d_call: TRBD1; clone_size: few; j_call: TRBJ2-1; v_call: TRBV6-2/TRBV6-3; cdr3_aa: CASSQQGAFYNEQFF; cdr3_nt: TGTGCCAGCAGTCAACAGGGGGCATTCTACAATGAGCAGTTCTTC
d_call: TRBD1; clone_size: once; j_call: TRBJ2-6; v_call: TRBV18; cdr3_aa: CASSLQGASGANVLTF; cdr3_nt: TGTGCCAGCTCATTACAGGGGGCCTCTGGGGCCAACGTCCTGACTTTC
d_call: .; clone_size: .; j_call: TRBJ1-2; v_call: TRBV27; cdr3_aa: CASSPLDIAGLDYGYTF; cdr3_nt: TGTGCCAGCAGCCCCCTGGACATCGCCGGGCTCGACTATGGCTACACCTTC
d_call: TRBD2; clone_size: .; j_call: TRBJ2-7; v_call: TRBV5-1; cdr3_aa: CASSFTVGTTPYEQYF; cdr3_nt: TGCGCCAGCAGCTTCACCGTGGGGACTACCCCCTACGAGCAGTACTTC
d_call: TRBD2; clone_size: .; j_call: TRBJ2-1; v_call: TRBV20-1; cdr3_aa: CSALSGREGNEQFF; cdr3_nt: TGCAGTGCTCTAAGCGGGAGAGAAGGGAATGAGCAGTTCTTC
d_call: .; clone_size: .; j_call: TRBJ2-5; v_call: TRBV7-9; cdr3_aa: CASSSTGKGETQYF; cdr3_nt: TGTGCCAGCAGCTCAACAGGGAAAGGGGAGACCCAGTACTTC
d_call: .; clone_size: .; j_call: TRBJ2-7; v_call: TRBV6-2/TRBV6-3; cdr3_aa: CASTAPTGRPYEQYF; cdr3_nt: TGTGCCAGCACGGCCCCGACAGGTCGCCCCTACGAGCAGTACTTC
d_call: TRBD1; clone_size: .; j_call: TRBJ2-7; v_call: TRBV29-1; cdr3_aa: CSVSRQGAYEQYF; cdr3_nt: TGCAGCGTTTCTAGACAGGGAGCGTACGAGCAGTACTTC
d_call: .; clone_size: .; j_call: TRBJ1-4; v_call: TRBV6-2/TRBV6-3; cdr3_aa: CASSYQQETNEKLFF; cdr3_nt: TGTGCCAGCAGTTACCAACAGGAGACTAATGAAAAACTGTTTTTT
d_call: .; clone_size: .; j_call: TRBJ2-7; v_call: TRBV9; cdr3_aa: CASSATGTSYEQYF; cdr3_nt: TGTGCCAGCAGCGCTACCGGGACCTCCTACGAGCAGTACTTC
d_call: .; clone_size: .; j_call: TRBJ2-5; v_call: TRBV30; cdr3_aa: CAWTPRFQETQYF; cdr3_nt: TGTGCCTGGACCCCTCGATTCCAAGAGACCCAGTACTTC
d_call: TRBD2; clone_size: once; j_call: TRBJ2-3; v_call: TRBV29-1; cdr3_aa: CSVLAGGSFDTQYF; cdr3_nt: TGCAGCGTTCTGGCTGGCGGGAGTTTTGATACGCAGTATTTT
d_call: TRBD1; clone_size: .; j_call: TRBJ1-4; v_call: TRBV20-1; cdr3_aa: CSARFVRGNEKLFF; cdr3_nt: TGCAGTGCTAGATTTGTCAGGGGGAACGAAAAACTGTTTTTT
d_call: .; clone_size: few; j_call: TRBJ2-5; v_call: TRBV3-1; cdr3_aa: CASSQTGVGQETQYF; cdr3_nt: TGTGCCAGCAGCCAGACGGGAGTCGGGCAAGAGACCCAGTACTTC
d_call: .; clone_size: .; j_call: TRBJ2-4; v_call: TRBV25-1; cdr3_aa: CASSEYGYIQYF; cdr3_nt: TGTGCCAGCAGTGAATATGGGTACATTCAGTACTTC
d_call: .; clone_size: few; j_call: TRBJ2-4; v_call: TRBV11-2; cdr3_aa: CASSLSPKNIQYF; cdr3_nt: TGTGCCAGCAGCTTGTCCCCCAAAAACATTCAGTACTTC
d_call: TRBD1; clone_size: .; j_call: TRBJ2-3; v_call: TRBV28; cdr3_aa: CASSYGTGVIDTQYF; cdr3_nt: TGTGCCAGCAGTTATGGGACAGGGGTAATTGATACGCAGTATTTT